Following are 32 T cell receptor beta chains from one sample sequenced in a study of cytomegalovirus exposure and HLA in healthy donors. The PCR contained 60 Vbeta and 13 Jbeta primers. Sequencing was performed with immunoSEQ multiplex PCR; in TCRdb, only in-frame clones are kept and a portion is missing. The data show roughly 100,000 clones, over 70% seen once. Sequencing was carried out using PBMCs. These receptors all stem from a man aged 45-65 years in good health and CMV-seropositive.

The chain couples TRBV28 to TRBJ2-7; D is unclear. Trimming shortened V by 6 bases and J by 4 bases, and 4 bases separated the two germline ends. CDR3 length: 10 residues. Germline CDR1 reads MDHEN; CDR2 reads SYDVKM. Here the CDR3 DNA reads TGTGCCAGCAGAGAGTACGAGCAGTACTTC. Protein product: CASREYEQYF.

This clone appeared a few times. The chain uses TRBV19 and TRBJ2-3; D is perhaps TRBD1 (5 bases). Germline V gives CDR1 LNHDA, CDR2 SQIVND (reference sequence). The CDR3 runs 13 residues. Trimming stripped 6 bases from V and 4 bases from J, with 11 bases between. CDR3 DNA: TGTGCCAGTAGAGACAGAACCCCAGATACGCAGTATTTT. Translated, it gives CASRDRTPDTQYF. The variable domain in full, with the rest retrieved from reference TRBV19 and TRBJ2-3, is DGGITQSPKYLFRKEGQNVTLSCEQNLNHDAMYWYRQDPGQGLRLIYYSQIVNDFQKGDIAEGYSVSREKKESFPLTVTSAQKNPTAFYLCASRDRTPDTQYFGPGTRLTVL.

This clone was observed a handful of times. The genes are TRBV7-9 and TRBJ2-3; D not resolved. Trimming took off 5 bases at V and 3 bases at J, with 9 bases between the two ends. Looked up from germline, CDR1 is SEHNR and CDR2 is FQNEAQ (reference sequence). The CDR3 is 13 residues long. The CDR3 loop is CASSPARTDTQYF. DNA of the CDR3: TGTGCCAGCAGCCCCGCTAGAACAGATACGCAGTATTTT. Full variable domain (rest looked up from reference TRBV7-9 and TRBJ2-3): DTGVSQNPRHKITKRGQNVTFRCDPISEHNRLYWYRQTLGQGPEFLTYFQNEAQLEKSRLLSDRFSAERPKGSFSTLEIQRTEQGDSAMYLCASSPARTDTQYFGPGTRLTVL.

The chain uses TRBV7-2 and TRBJ2-1; weak D call: TRBD1 (5 bases). The CDR3 covers 15 residues. V was shortened by 4 bases and J by 1 base, with 11 bases between the two germline ends. CDR1 and CDR2 from the germline V gene are SGHTA and FQGNSA. The CDR3 protein is CASSSTAVSYNEQFF. The CDR3 bases are TGTGCCAGCAGCTCGACAGCTGTATCCTACAATGAGCAGTTCTTC.

Worth noting for this clone: A junction boundary mismatches the germline segment, possibly from a read error. The rearrangement joins TRBV7-9 to TRBJ2-2; TRBD1 matches 8 bases. Germline CDR1 reads SEHNR; CDR2 reads FQNEAQ (reference sequence). The CDR3 runs 15 residues. CDR3: CSSRTPGQDTGELFF. The CDR3 nucleotides read TGTTCCAGCAGAACACCGGGACAGGACACCGGGGAGCTGTTTTTT.

This clone was picked up a small number of times. The V and J genes are TRBV10-1 and TRBJ2-7; unclear D gene. V was trimmed by 0 bases and J by 5 bases, leaving 11 bases between them. The CDR3 consists of 14 residues. Germline V lookup: CDR1 WNHNN, CDR2 SYGVQD (reference sequence). DNA of the CDR3: TGCGCCAGCAGTGAGTCGATATCCTACCACGAGCAGTACTTC. This encodes CASSESISYHEQYF.

The chain recombines TRBV7-9 with TRBJ1-5; 7 bases are a match to TRBD1. Germline-derived CDR1 and CDR2 are SEHNR and FQNEAQ (reference sequence). The trim removed 4 bases at V and 2 bases at J, leaving 2 bases unmatched. There are 14 residues in the CDR3. CDR3 nucleotide sequence: TGTGCCAGCAGCTGGGACAGCGGCAATCAGCCCCAGCATTTT. This translates into CASSWDSGNQPQHF.

This chain connects TRBV7-7 to TRBJ2-3; D ambiguous. The CDR3 is 15 residues long. Germline CDR1 reads SSHAT; CDR2 reads FNYEAQ (reference sequence). V dropped 0 bases and J dropped 0 bases, with 7 bases sitting between them. CDR3 loop: CASSLAESSTDTQYF. The CDR3 region has the DNA TGTGCCAGCAGCTTAGCAGAGTCTAGCACAGATACGCAGTATTTT.

V usage is TRBV21-1 and J usage is TRBJ2-1; the table's D call of TRBD2 was not tested on the DNA. TRBV21-1 is designated a pseudogene. There are 15 residues in the CDR3. The CDR3 nucleotides read TGTGCCAGCAGCACGGAGGTCAGCTCCTACAATGAGCAGTTCTTC. Its protein product is CASSTEVSSYNEQFF.

J is TRBJ2-5 and V is TRBV29-1, with D possibly matching TRBD1 (5 bases). Trimming cost V 6 bases and J 5 bases, with 7 bases left between them. In germline, CDR1 is SQVTM, CDR2 ANQGSEA. The CDR3 extends over 10 amino acids. CDR3 in amino acids: CSVGPETQYF. The CDR3 DNA sequence: TGCAGCGTGGGGCCGGAGACCCAGTACTTC.

The chain links TRBV30 to TRBJ1-2; D is uncertain. The CDR3 runs 13 residues. The V and J ends lost 5 bases and 9 bases respectively, with 19 bases between them. Germline V gene data show CDR1 as GTSNPN and CDR2 as SVGIG (reference sequence). For the CDR3, the DNA is TGTGCCTGGGCCAACGGGGTTTCTATCCGCTACACCTTC. This codes for CAWANGVSIRYTF. Based on the CDR3 plus reference TRBV30 and TRBJ1-2, the full variable domain is SQTIHQWPATLVQPVGSPLSLECTVEGTSNPNLYWYRQAAGRGLQLLFYSVGIGQISSEVPQNLSASRPQDRQFILSSKKLLLSDSGFYLCAWANGVSIRYTFGSGTRLTVV.

This chain connects TRBV28 to TRBJ1-2; 11 nucleotides align to TRBD1. V lost 4 bases, J lost 8 bases, and 6 bases stayed unmatched. The CDR3 contains 14 residues. The germline V gene encodes CDR1 MDHEN and CDR2 SYDVKM. Written as DNA, the CDR3 is TGTGCCAGCAGTTGGGGACAGGGGGTCCGGGGCTACACCTTC. Encoded protein: CASSWGQGVRGYTF.

The chain carries TRBV28 and TRBJ2-3; D is possibly TRBD1 (7 bases). The CDR3 runs 13 residues. Trimming took off 8 bases at V and 4 bases at J, with 13 bases between the two ends. CDR1 and CDR2 from the germline V gene are MDHEN and SYDVKM. CDR3 in amino acids: CASRGTVPDTQYF. DNA of the CDR3: TGTGCCAGCCGCGGGACAGTGCCAGATACGCAGTATTTT.

The gene calls are TRBV21-1 and TRBJ1-1; the DNA was not compared with TRBD1, the D call given in the table. TRBV21-1 is flagged as a pseudogene. This CDR3 contains 13 residues. This CDR3 is CASSVPRRDKAFF. CDR3 DNA sequence: TGTGCCAGCAGCGTCCCCCGCCGGGACAAGGCTTTCTTT.

The count of this clone is one. The J gene is TRBJ2-7, the V gene TRBV5-1, with 7 bases lining up with TRBD2. Germline lookup yields CDR1 SGHRS and CDR2 YFSETQ. Trimming cost V 2 bases and J 3 bases; bases outside gene matches: 8. CDR3 length: 15 amino acids. The CDR3 DNA follows: TGCGCCAGCAGCTTCCAAGCGGGAAATCTCTACGAGCAGTACTTC. It is translated as CASSFQAGNLYEQYF.

The chain recombines TRBV27 with TRBJ1-1, with TRBD1 matching 12 bases. From germline, CDR1 is MNHEY and CDR2 SMNVEV (reference sequence). The CDR3 totals 17 residues. After removal of 2 bases from V and 5 bases from J, the junction contained 9 bases not matched to a gene. The chain's CDR3 is CASSLRDRGRFRTEAFF. In DNA form, the CDR3 reads TGTGCCAGCAGTTTAAGGGACAGGGGGCGGTTTAGGACTGAAGCTTTCTTT.

This sequence joins TRBV28 and TRBJ2-1; TRBD1 agrees at 10 bases. Germline CDR1 MDHEN, CDR2 SYDVKM. V dropped 1 base and J dropped 8; count of bases not matched to a gene: 5. The CDR3 has 15 residues. CDR3 coding DNA: TGTGCCAGCAGTTTATTGACAGGGGGCCGAGATGAGCAGTTCTTC. Its protein product is CASSLLTGGRDEQFF.

This clone showed up just once. This chain uses TRBV30 with TRBJ1-3; possibly TRBD1 for D (5 bases). Trimming shortened V by 5 bases and J by 0 bases, and 14 bases separated the two germline ends. Germline values: CDR1 GTSNPN, CDR2 SVGIG (reference sequence). The CDR3 extends over 15 amino acids. The CDR3 DNA sequence: TGTGCCTGGGATTGGGGGGGTAGCTCTGGAAACACCATATATTTT. Translated: CAWDWGGSSGNTIYF.

This clone occurred once. The gene calls are TRBV19 and TRBJ1-1; D might be TRBD1 (5 bases). V lost 6 bases to trimming and J lost 6 bases, with 20 bases between them. CDR3 size: 15 residues. The germline V gene has CDR1 LNHDA and CDR2 SQIVND (reference sequence). In DNA, the CDR3 is TGTGCCAGTAGGGGGGGATGGACCAAAGGCGCTGAAGCTTTCTTT. Translated, it gives CASRGGWTKGAEAFF.

In its sample, this clone was seen a few times. The V and J genes are TRBV7-9 and TRBJ2-3, with 9 bases that match TRBD1. The ends lost 5 bases at V and 4 bases at J; junction bases unmatched: 7. CDR1 and CDR2 (germline): SEHNR, FQNEAQ (reference sequence). The CDR3 has 15 amino acids. CDR3 sequence: CASSIRTGVADTQYF. The CDR3 DNA sequence: TGTGCCAGCAGCATAAGGACAGGGGTCGCAGATACGCAGTATTTT. The variable domain in full, completed from reference TRBV7-9 and TRBJ2-3, reads DTGVSQNPRHKITKRGQNVTFRCDPISEHNRLYWYRQTLGQGPEFLTYFQNEAQLEKSRLLSDRFSAERPKGSFSTLEIQRTEQGDSAMYLCASSIRTGVADTQYFGPGTRLTVL.

V and J are TRBV28 and TRBJ1-5, with 8 bases that match TRBD1. Germline-derived CDR1 and CDR2 are MDHEN and SYDVKM. V was pared by 3 bases and J by 9 bases, with 16 bases of the junction left unmatched. The CDR3 is 17 residues long. The CDR3 loop reads CASSLAGTGAGGWPQHF. The CDR3 nucleotides read TGTGCCAGCAGTTTGGCCGGGACAGGCGCCGGGGGTTGGCCCCAGCATTTT.

This clone was counted only a few times. This chain links TRBV9 with TRBJ2-7; 10 nucleotides match TRBD2. J was trimmed by 0 bases and V by 4 bases; bases with no gene match: 7. The CDR3 has 16 amino acids. Per the germline V gene, CDR1 is SGDLS and CDR2 is YYNGEE. CDR3 amino acids: CASSPGTSDSSYEQYF. The DNA for the CDR3 is TGTGCCAGCAGCCCCGGGACTAGCGATAGCTCCTACGAGCAGTACTTC.

The chain uses TRBV19 and TRBJ2-7; 8 nucleotides align to TRBD1. The germline gives CDR1 LNHDA, CDR2 SQIVND (reference sequence). This CDR3 is 14 amino acids long. Trimming cost V 4 bases and J 4 bases; bases outside gene matches: 6. Here the CDR3 DNA reads TGTGCCAGTAGTACCGGGACAGGAGCATACGAGCAGTACTTC. Amino acid sequence: CASSTGTGAYEQYF. Using reference TRBV19 and TRBJ2-7 for the parts outside the CDR3, the full variable domain is DGGITQSPKYLFRKEGQNVTLSCEQNLNHDAMYWYRQDPGQGLRLIYYSQIVNDFQKGDIAEGYSVSREKKESFPLTVTSAQKNPTAFYLCASSTGTGAYEQYFGPGTRLTVT.

This clone has a handful of counts. The chain couples TRBV2 to TRBJ2-6; tentatively, D is TRBD1 (5 bases). V lost 7 bases to trimming and J lost 4 bases, with 17 bases between them. CDR3 size: 16 residues. Germline lookup yields CDR1 SNHLY and CDR2 FYNNEI. CDR3 nucleotide sequence: TGTGCCAGCACCCTAAAGGGGCAATCCGGGGCCAACGTCCTGACTTTC. Protein: CASTLKGQSGANVLTF.

The chain joins TRBV7-9 to TRBJ2-7; TRBD1 matches at 7 bases. The CDR3 consists of 15 residues. After removal of 5 bases from V and 3 bases from J, the junction contained 10 bases not matched to a gene. Germline V gene sequence: CDR1 SEHNR, CDR2 FQNEAQ (reference sequence). CDR3 amino acids: CASSPARAGGYEQYF. The CDR3 DNA reads as TGTGCCAGCAGCCCTGCGAGGGCAGGGGGCTACGAGCAGTACTTC.

This sequence joins TRBV27 and TRBJ2-1; tentatively, D is TRBD2 (6 bases). Germline V gene data show CDR1 as MNHEY and CDR2 as SMNVEV (reference sequence). Trimming stripped 5 bases from V and 7 bases from J, with 15 bases between. The CDR3 is 14 amino acids. The chain's CDR3 is CASSPRLVTNEQFF. For the CDR3, the DNA is TGTGCCAGCAGTCCGAGACTAGTTACGAATGAGCAGTTCTTC.

The J gene is TRBJ2-1, the V gene TRBV28; 8 nucleotides agree with TRBD1. Germline V lookup: CDR1 MDHEN, CDR2 SYDVKM. The trim removed 6 bases at V and 2 bases at J, leaving 6 bases unmatched. CDR3 length equals 15 residues. The CDR3 nucleotides are TGTGCCAGCAGGACCCGGGACAGGACCTACAATGAGCAGTTCTTC. It translates to CASRTRDRTYNEQFF.

The chain recombines TRBV5-6 with TRBJ1-2; 9 positions agree with TRBD1. Germline values: CDR1 SGHDT, CDR2 YYEEEE. Trimming cost V 2 bases and J 3 bases; bases outside gene matches: 5. This CDR3 comprises 15 residues. Here the CDR3 DNA reads TGTGCCAGCAGCTTACCGGGACAGGGCCACTATGGCTACACCTTC. Its protein is CASSLPGQGHYGYTF.

The chain is built from TRBV27 and TRBJ2-7; 7 bases agree with TRBD1. Germline CDR1 and CDR2: MNHEY and SMNVEV (reference sequence). V was pared by 7 bases and J by 3 bases, with 15 bases of the junction left unmatched. The CDR3 spans 16 residues. The CDR3 DNA follows: TGTGCCAGCACCCGTGACAGGGATTGGAGACTCTACGAGCAGTACTTC. Amino acid sequence: CASTRDRDWRLYEQYF.

This clone was seen a few times. This chain links TRBV4-1 with TRBJ1-5, with 7 bases lining up with TRBD1. Unmatched junction bases numbered 3, after V lost 1 base and J lost 3 bases. CDR3 length: 15 amino acids. Germline lookup yields CDR1 MGHRA and CDR2 YSYEKL. The CDR3 sequence: CASSQGTGTNQPQHF. In nucleotides, the CDR3 is TGCGCCAGCAGCCAAGGGACAGGAACCAATCAGCCCCAGCATTTT.

This CDR3 is CASSDIRDSRNEQFF. CDR3 nucleotides: TGCGCCAGCAGTGACATAAGGGACAGTCGGAATGAGCAGTTCTTC. The chain uses TRBV10-1 and TRBJ2-1, with 7 bases lining up with TRBD1. Germline lookup yields CDR1 WNHNN and CDR2 SYGVQD (reference sequence). The CDR3 runs to 15 residues. V lost 3 bases, J lost 7 bases, and 9 bases stayed unmatched.

The rearrangement joins TRBV5-6 to TRBJ2-1; D unresolved. The CDR3 runs to 13 residues. The ends were cut back, 1 base at V and 8 bases at J, with 10 bases in the middle. Germline V CDR1 and CDR2: SGHDT, YYEEEE. This CDR3 is CASSLFRFDEQFF. DNA for the CDR3: TGTGCCAGCAGCTTGTTCAGGTTCGATGAGCAGTTCTTC.